The table lists the clone carrying this T cell receptor beta chain with a few counts. Its antigen is unknown. These data are taken from a study of CD4 T cells in relation to SARS-CoV-2 and coronaviruses. Study information: ViraFEST: roughly ten-day antigen culture of PBMCs, then TCR beta CDR3 sequencing.

Here immunoSEQ multiplex PCR was the method, and the copy in TCRdb shows in-frame clones only, minus some. The table has tens of thousands of clones, 60% to 85% seen once. CD4+ T cells from unexposed donors were obtained before the COVID-19 pandemic (2011-2018). CD4+ T cells were isolated from the cells after nine to eleven days of culture. Testing used SARS-CoV-2 S/N and four cold-coronavirus spikes on unexposed-donor CD4+ T cells, cells permitting. CDR1 and CDR2 from the germline V gene are KGHSH and LQKENI. There are 15 residues in the CDR3. Deletions cut 0 bases from V and 5 bases from J, with 11 bases between.

The chain carries TRBV18 and TRBJ2-1; tentative D call: TRBD2 (6 bases). Sequencing input: CD4+ T cells from PBMCs, cultured in vitro. The TCR sequence derives from a human donor in good health. The CDR3 is CASSPPSGDNNEQFF. CDR3 bases: TGTGCCAGCTCACCACCGTCGGGAGATAACAATGAGCAGTTCTTC.